This TCR beta chain was retrieved from a study of tumor-infiltrating lymphocytes in oesophageal squamous cell carcinoma. Each CDR3 protein gets one entry after TCRdb re-called the PCR reads with MiXCR. The data contain approximately 12,000 distinct CDR3 sequences, around three fifths of them singletons. Only a few counts were recorded for this clonotype. Sequencing was performed on esophageal tumor tissue. The clonotype originates from a male donor with esophageal squamous cell carcinoma.

This CDR3 is CASSIFLRGLEDTQYF. The CDR3 DNA follows: TGTGCCAGTAGTATCTTTCTCAGGGGGCTTGAAGATACGCAGTATTTT. The V and J genes are TRBV19 and TRBJ2-3, with TRBD1 identical over 8 bases. This CDR3 is built from 16 residues. Trimming cost V 3 bases and J 5 bases; bases outside gene matches: 10. Germline CDR1 is LNHDA and CDR2 is SQIVND (reference sequence).